The 11 T cell receptor beta chains listed next were all sequenced from one sample in a study of vaccination and CD4 T cells after COVID-19. Treatment meaning: roughly 11-day PBMC culture with coronavirus spike peptide pools or control peptides (ViraFEST assay). Sequencing of the DNA from cultured CD4+ T cells was carried out with the Oncomine TCR Beta short-read assay. TCRdb passed the PCR reads through MiXCR, listing each CDR3 protein once. The repertoire consists of about 9,500 distinct CDR3 sequences, with about two thirds occurring once and the leading ten covering 9%. These receptors lack a known antigen. This material consisted of CD4+ T cells from blood, cultured in vitro, taken before SARS-CoV-2 vaccination. The receptors were sampled from a human donor who had recovered from COVID-19.

The J gene is TRBJ2-7, the V gene TRBV7-9, with unresolved D. The CDR3 totals 15 residues. V dropped 1 base and J dropped 0 bases, with 10 bases sitting between them. Germline assignment: CDR1 SEHNR and CDR2 FQNEAQ (reference sequence). CDR3 sequence: CASSLGPADSYEQYF. CDR3 nucleotides: TGTGCCAGCAGCTTAGGGCCGGCCGACTCCTACGAGCAGTACTTC.

The CDR3 DNA reads as TGTGCCAGCAGAAAATCTGGTGTGGCGGGAGGGCCCGGAGACGAGCAGTACTTC. It encodes CASRKSGVAGGPGDEQYF. The rearrangement links TRBV7-9 to TRBJ2-7; 9 positions agree with TRBD2. This CDR3 is 18 amino acids long. The trim removed 6 bases at V and 5 bases at J, leaving 20 bases unmatched. The germline gives CDR1 SEHNR, CDR2 FQNEAQ (reference sequence).

The CDR3 DNA follows: TGTGCCAGCAGCACCCGGGACAGGGTGGGCAATCAGCCCCAGCATTTT. Translated: CASSTRDRVGNQPQHF. The chain couples TRBV7-2 to TRBJ1-5; 9 nucleotides line up with TRBD1. V was pared by 5 bases and J by 2 bases, with 7 bases of the junction left unmatched. The CDR3 spans 16 residues. Germline CDR1 is SGHTA and CDR2 is FQGNSA.

This chain connects TRBV6-1 to TRBJ1-4; D is uncertain. CDR1 is MNHNS, CDR2 SASEGT, per germline. The length of the CDR3 is 13 residues. Between the trimmed V and J ends, which lost 6 bases and 8 bases, there was a span of 13 bases. CDR3 in DNA: TGTGCCAGCAGAGCAAGGCGGGGAGAAAAACTGTTTTTT. Translation gives CASRARRGEKLFF.

CDR3 region: CASSHVGTDLYSEQYF. The CDR3 DNA follows: TGCGCCAGCAGCCACGTTGGGACGGACTTGTATTCCGAGCAGTACTTC. The chain uses TRBV4-1 and TRBJ2-7; the D call may be TRBD1 or TRBD2 (5 bases each). The V gene's germline CDR1 is MGHRA and CDR2 YSYEKL. The CDR3 extends over 16 amino acids. V lost 3 bases and J lost 6, with 21 bases in between.

The gene calls are TRBV5-4 and TRBJ2-1; D possibly matches TRBD1 or TRBD2 (6 bases each). The CDR3 has 16 amino acids. Germline values: CDR1 SGHNT, CDR2 YYREEE (reference sequence). Trimming removed 4 bases from V and 4 bases from J, with 18 bases in between. In DNA, the CDR3 is TGTGCCAGCAGCACAGGGACTCGGACTGTATACAATGAGCAGTTCTTC. Its protein product is CASSTGTRTVYNEQFF.

This chain links TRBV20-1 with TRBJ1-1, with no clear D. With 1 base removed from V and 3 bases from J, the gap between germline ends came to 15 bases. Germline loops: CDR1 DFQATT, CDR2 SNEGSKA (reference sequence). The CDR3 runs to 15 residues. In DNA form, the CDR3 reads TGCAGTGCTAGAGTCCCCCCAGGCGGACACACTGAAGCTTTCTTT. It codes for CSARVPPGGHTEAFF.

The genes are TRBV20-1 and TRBJ1-4; D uncertain. The length of the CDR3 is 11 residues. The germline gives CDR1 DFQATT, CDR2 SNEGSKA (reference sequence). DNA of the CDR3: TGCACCCCACTGACTAATGAAAAACTGTTTTTT. Amino acid sequence: CTPLTNEKLFF.

The V and J genes are TRBV2 and TRBJ1-5; 9 bases agree with TRBD1. The CDR3 consists of 15 residues. The V and J ends lost 6 bases and 1 base, in that order; junction bases with no gene match: 4. From germline, CDR1 is SNHLY and CDR2 FYNNEI. As DNA, the CDR3 is TGTGCCAGCAGATGGACAGGGGAGAGCAATCAGCCCCAGCATTTT. It encodes CASRWTGESNQPQHF.

This clonotype turned up a few times. The rearrangement joins TRBV6-5 to TRBJ2-3; 13 positions match TRBD2. The germline V gene has CDR1 MNHEY and CDR2 SVGAGI. With V trimmed by 0 bases and J by 6 bases, 12 bases remained unmatched. There are 19 residues in the CDR3. CDR3 sequence (DNA): TGTGCCAGCAGTTACTCGACCCCTGGACTAGCGGGAGAAAGGGATACGCAGTATTTT. Translated, it gives CASSYSTPGLAGERDTQYF.

The chain joins TRBV19 to TRBJ1-1; perhaps TRBD1 as D (5 bases). Trimming pared 7 bases from V and 10 bases from J, leaving 28 bases between. This CDR3 has 16 amino acids. Germline values: CDR1 LNHDA, CDR2 SQIVND (reference sequence). The CDR3 loop is CASTHISRRSAGGAFF. CDR3 DNA sequence: TGTGCCAGTACCCATATATCACGACGGAGCGCCGGGGGAGCTTTCTTT.